Listed below are T cell receptor beta chains from one sample, sequenced in a study of T cells in Graves' hyperthyroidism and ophthalmopathy. TCRdb itself ran the multiplex PCR reads through MiXCR, one entry per CDR3 protein. The sample yields about 260,000 distinct CDR3 sequences, 20% to 30% seen once. Sequencing was done on a sample of blood. These receptors were obtained from a man aged 35 to 55 with Graves' hyperthyroidism that later progressed to Graves' ophthalmopathy. Both conserved end residues are part of each CDR3. The order of the fields is V gene, D gene, clone size, J gene, CDR3 protein, CDR3 DNA. A D gene is named only where the DNA matches it firmly. Clone sizes are given selectively: once, few, many, or a class where the clone is expanded.

>TRBV3-1|.|few|TRBJ1-6
CASSQLVRASLYNSPLHF
TGTGCCAGCAGCCAACTCGTAAGGGCGTCGTTATATAATTCACCCCTCCACTTT
>TRBV7-8|.|once|TRBJ1-1
CASSIGGGTGNTEAFF
TGTGCCAGTAGTATTGGTGGCGGGACGGGCAACACTGAAGCTTTCTTT
>TRBV7-8|TRBD1|many|TRBJ2-7
CASSLFRDRSYEQYF
TGTGCCAGCAGCTTATTTCGGGACAGGTCCTACGAGCAGTACTTC
>TRBV5-1|.|many|TRBJ2-5
CASSQEGETQYF
TGCGCCAGCTCACAGGAGGGGGAGACCCAGTACTTC
>TRBV9|.|many|TRBJ1-5
CASSVEAGSVSEPHQPQHF
TGTGCCAGCAGCGTAGAGGCAGGGTCGGTTTCGGAACCCCATCAGCCCCAGCATTTT
>TRBV12-3/TRBV12-4|.|many|TRBJ2-2
CASSTRTVQGELFF
TGTGCCAGCAGTACCCGGACGGTCCAAGGGGAGCTGTTTTTT
>TRBV6-1|.|.|TRBJ1-3
CASSEDAGSSGNTIYF
TGTGCCAGCAGTGAAGATGCGGGCAGCTCTGGAAACACCATATATTTT
>TRBV7-8|.|.|TRBJ2-5
CASSLARSETQYF
TGTGCCAGCAGCTTAGCCCGTAGTGAGACCCAGTACTTC
>TRBV12-5|TRBD1|many|TRBJ2-2
CASGREQGPGELFF
TGTGCTAGTGGTCGGGAACAGGGGCCCGGGGAGCTGTTTTTT
>TRBV27|TRBD1|.|TRBJ2-2
CASSLGTGGAVSTGELFF
TGTGCCAGCAGTCTGGGGACAGGGGGCGCGGTATCCACCGGGGAGCTGTTTTTT
>TRBV24-1|.|many|TRBJ1-1
CATSPRGRNTEAFF
TGTGCCACCAGTCCCAGGGGACGGAACACTGAAGCTTTCTTT
>TRBV12-3/TRBV12-4|TRBD1|.|TRBJ2-4
CASSPWDRAKNIQYF
TGTGCCAGCAGTCCATGGGACAGAGCCAAAAACATTCAGTACTTC
>TRBV6-2/TRBV6-3|.|.|TRBJ2-7
CASSRLYEQYF
TGTGCCAGCAGCCGTCTCTACGAGCAGTACTTC
>TRBV18|.|.|TRBJ2-3
CASSPDSSDTQYF
TGTGCCAGCTCGCCCGACTCTTCTGATACGCAGTATTTT
>TRBV9|.|many|TRBJ1-1
CASSVAALNTEAFF
TGTGCCAGCAGCGTAGCGGCGTTGAACACTGAAGCTTTCTTT